This TCR beta chain was identified in a study of shared clonotypes between healthy human individuals. Study-wide findings and caveats: Few donors limited the genetic and exposure-history diversity represented.

Trimming removed 4 bases from V and 6 bases from J, with 9 bases in between. CDR3 length equals 13 residues. CDR1 and CDR2 from the germline V gene are ENHRY and SYGVKD. About this clone: The antigen remains unidentified.

Repertoires were generated with immunoSEQ multiplex PCR, while TCRdb's copy carries only in-frame clones and drops some. The sample lists some 2,000,000 clones, 90% to 96% occurring once. Sequenced: naive CD4+ T cells sorted from blood. Specified subset: CD45RA+ positively selected. The receptor comes from a young man in good health. The chain employs TRBV10-3 and TRBJ2-2; D gene ambiguous. CDR3 sequence reads: CAISVRVPGELFF. CDR3 coding DNA: TGTGCCATCAGTGTTCGAGTCCCCGGGGAGCTGTTTTTT.